This T cell receptor beta chain was sequenced in a study of CD8+ T cells in alopecia areata. The wider study: Tofacitinib was taken orally by treated patients, and the dose was 5 to 10 mg twice daily. Study-wide results and limits: Many expanded lesional clones persisted during tofacitinib (in both scalp and blood). TCR sharing was clearer in mice than between patients, perhaps partly owing to patient HLA diversity.

Treatment of the sample: oral pan-JAK inhibitor, 5-10 mg twice daily. The study team obtained lesional scalp punch biopsies and peripheral blood from alopecia areata patients. The sequencing template was cDNA reverse transcribed from extracted RNA. TCRdb's table, derived via immunoSEQ multiplex PCR, lists solely in-frame clones and lacks some. This table has roughly 180,000 clones, approximately 60% appearing once. Trimming removed 2 bases at V and 2 bases at J, with 10 bases between. CDR3 length: 14 amino acids. Germline V CDR1 and CDR2: GTSNPN, SVGIG (reference sequence). Worth noting for this clone: No antigen is known for it.

Here the sequenced sample was CD4+ T cells sorted from blood, taken at week 4, from a patient treated with tofacitinib. The genes are TRBV30 and TRBJ2-1; D remains unclear. The TCR originated in a human donor with alopecia areata. This chain's CDR3 is CAWSSEPAYNEQFF. DNA of the CDR3: TGTGCCTGGAGTAGCGAACCCGCCTACAATGAGCAGTTCTTC.